This TCR beta chain was recorded in a study of regulatory T cells in long-lasting Graves disease. Time point defined: newly diagnosed GD, antithyroid drugs for less than 3 months. The TCR library was prepared using RNA isolated from PBMCs. Graves' disease diagnosis used American Thyroid Association guidelines. The CDR3 consists of 15 residues. The V gene's germline CDR1 is MNHEY and CDR2 SMNVEV (reference sequence). Between the trimmed V and J ends, which lost 6 bases and 0 bases, there was a span of 14 bases. This clonotype was counted ten times or more. Combining iRepertoire HTBI primers with Arm-PCR of CDR3 regions, the authors built TCR beta libraries. In TCRdb, the multiplex PCR reads were re-called with MiXCR into one record per CDR3 protein. The data hold 450,000 to 700,000 distinct CDR3 sequences, with about 14% observed a single time. This same sample was also taken into another study, of T cells in Graves' hyperthyroidism and ophthalmopathy. That report notes: Each diagnosis was grounded in clinical symptoms, serum thyroxine and TRAb, thyroid ultrasound, and orbital computed tomography. The TCR CDR3 was amplified in a first-round RT-PCR using the HTBI primer set.

The sequence derives from a man aged 30-40 years with Graves disease. Sequences were derived from peripheral blood mononuclear cells (PBMCs), sampled at new diagnosis, from a patient treated with antithyroid drugs. The rearrangement joins TRBV27 to TRBJ1-1; TRBD1 might be the D (5 bases). CDR3 sequence (DNA): TGTGCCAGCAGCCTGGGGGGGAACTTGAACACTGAAGCTTTCTTT. Translation: CASSLGGNLNTEAFF.